This is a list of T cell receptor beta chains from one sample in a study of shared clonotypes between healthy human individuals. This table comes from immunoSEQ multiplex PCR, and its TCRdb copy is limited to in-frame clones, with some not included. Here the sample spans approximately 2.4 million clones, roughly 95% being singletons. The sequencing sample was made of naive CD4+ T cells sorted from blood. These TCRs come from a man aged 18 to 29 in good health. CDR3s include the opening cysteine and the closing phenylalanine or tryptophan. The D gene is left open where the match is weak. Rows may omit the clone size; those that give it use once, few, many or a size class.

v_call	d_call	j_call	clone_size	cdr3_aa	cdr3_nt
TRBV9	TRBD1	TRBJ2-7	once	CASSAGWTGTLYEQYF	TGTGCCAGCAGCGCTGGTTGGACAGGAACGTTATACGAGCAGTACTTC
TRBV21-1	-	TRBJ2-1	-	CASSYRRAGEGYNEQFF	TGTGCCAGCAGCTATCGACGAGCGGGAGAGGGTTACAATGAGCAGTTCTTC
TRBV30	-	TRBJ2-3	once	CAWSVQGSDTQYF	TGTGCCTGGAGTGTACAAGGATCCGATACGCAGTATTTT
TRBV2	-	TRBJ2-3	-	CASSEATWSTDTQYF	TGTGCCAGCAGTGAAGCAACCTGGAGCACAGATACGCAGTATTTT
TRBV7-2	-	TRBJ2-7	-	CASSLRGYEQYF	TGTGCCAGCAGCTTAAGGGGATACGAGCAGTACTTC
TRBV5-1	-	TRBJ2-5	-	CASRLRDLQETQYF	TGCGCCAGCAGATTGAGAGACCTCCAAGAGACCCAGTACTTC
TRBV7-9	-	TRBJ2-3	-	CASTPPGVAYTQYF	TGTGCCAGCACCCCCCCAGGGGTGGCTTATACGCAGTATTTT
TRBV2	TRBD2	TRBJ2-7	-	CASNLAGGTYEQYF	TGTGCCAGCAACTTAGCGGGAGGTACCTACGAGCAGTACTTC
TRBV19	-	TRBJ1-2	once	CASSTRENYGYTF	TGTGCCAGCTCGACCAGGGAAAACTATGGCTACACCTTC
TRBV7-9	TRBD2	TRBJ2-7	-	CASSSGLAGDFWNYEQYF	TGTGCCAGCAGCTCTGGACTAGCGGGAGATTTTTGGAACTACGAGCAGTACTTC
TRBV7-2	-	TRBJ2-1	-	CASSLSSYNEQFF	TGTGCCAGCAGCCTCTCGTCCTACAATGAGCAGTTCTTC
TRBV27	TRBD1	TRBJ2-7	-	CASSDLGQGVNEQYF	TGTGCCAGCAGTGACCTCGGACAGGGGGTGAACGAGCAGTACTTC
TRBV6-5	-	TRBJ1-6	-	CASSYRQVNSPLHF	TGTGCCAGCAGTTACCGGCAGGTTAATTCACCCCTCCACTTT
TRBV6-1	-	TRBJ1-2	-	CASRPSINYGYTF	TGTGCCAGCAGGCCCAGCATTAACTATGGCTACACCTTC
TRBV7-9	TRBD1	TRBJ2-7	-	CASSWQGANEQYF	TGTGCCAGCAGCTGGCAGGGGGCCAACGAGCAGTACTTC
TRBV5-4	TRBD1	TRBJ1-1	-	CASSLGTGGNTEAFF	TGTGCCAGCAGCTTAGGGACAGGGGGGAACACTGAAGCTTTCTTT
TRBV20-1	-	TRBJ1-1	-	CSVPDSSEAFF	TGCAGTGTACCAGACAGCTCTGAAGCTTTCTTT
TRBV5-4	-	TRBJ1-2	-	CASSVQGRGGYTF	TGTGCCAGCAGCGTACAGGGAAGGGGTGGCTACACCTTC
TRBV5-4	TRBD1	TRBJ2-7	-	CASSQQGALDEQYF	TGTGCCAGCAGCCAACAGGGGGCACTCGACGAGCAGTACTTC
TRBV5-1	-	TRBJ1-6	-	CASSLGYSGTSGSSYNSPLHF	TGCGCCAGCAGCTTGGGGTACTCCGGGACCTCTGGTAGCTCCTATAATTCACCCCTCCACTTT
TRBV9	TRBD1	TRBJ2-5	-	CASSVSGGTGPETQYF	TGTGCCAGCAGCGTATCTGGGGGGACAGGGCCAGAGACCCAGTACTTC
TRBV27	-	TRBJ2-5	-	CASSPSLGTQYF	TGTGCCAGCAGTCCTAGCCTGGGGACCCAGTACTTC
TRBV5-1	-	TRBJ2-4	-	CASSLGGRARENIQYF	TGCGCCAGCAGCTTGGGGGGGCGAGCACGCGAAAACATTCAGTACTTC
TRBV4-2	-	TRBJ2-7	-	CASSQVGGGSYEQYF	TGTGCCAGCAGCCAAGTTGGCGGCGGCTCGTACGAGCAGTACTTC
TRBV21-1	-	TRBJ2-4	-	CASSKGQGKNIQYF	TGTGCCAGCAGCAAGGGACAGGGGAAAAACATTCAGTACTTC
TRBV4-1	TRBD2	TRBJ2-7	-	CASSQGPSGSYEQYF	TGCGCCAGCAGCCAAGGGCCTAGCGGCTCCTACGAGCAGTACTTC
TRBV19	-	TRBJ1-1	-	CASSVSGEAFF	TGTGCCAGTAGTGTATCAGGGGAAGCTTTCTTT
TRBV30	-	TRBJ1-2	-	CAWSVTRDYGYTF	TGTGCCTGGAGTGTAACGAGGGACTATGGCTACACCTTC
TRBV6-5	-	TRBJ1-6	-	CASSSGGSLHF	TGTGCCAGCAGTTCGGGGGGGTCCCTCCACTTT
TRBV4-2	TRBD2	TRBJ2-5	-	CASSQTGGGGETQYF	TGTGCCAGCAGCCAAACCGGGGGGGGCGGTGAGACCCAGTACTTC
TRBV6-5	-	TRBJ2-3	once	CASSPRRTDTQYF	TGTGCCAGCAGCCCGAGGCGCACAGATACGCAGTATTTT
TRBV5-1	TRBD2	TRBJ2-3	-	CASSLVASGGAIDTQYF	TGCGCCAGCAGCTTGGTGGCTAGCGGGGGGGCAATAGATACGCAGTATTTT
TRBV5-1	TRBD1	TRBJ2-6	-	CASSWGQGTAGANVLTF	TGCGCCAGCAGCTGGGGACAGGGGACGGCGGGGGCCAACGTCCTGACTTTC
TRBV6-5	TRBD1	TRBJ2-7	-	CASSYSAGGYEQYF	TGTGCCAGCAGTTACTCGGCAGGGGGCTACGAGCAGTACTTC
TRBV2	-	TRBJ2-1	-	CASSGTVYNEQFF	TGTGCCAGCAGCGGGACTGTCTACAATGAGCAGTTCTTC
TRBV15	TRBD2	TRBJ2-1	-	CATSRGGLAFYNEQFF	TGTGCCACCAGCAGAGGGGGACTAGCGTTTTACAATGAGCAGTTCTTC
TRBV9	-	TRBJ2-1	-	CASSVALDTYNEQFF	TGTGCCAGCAGCGTAGCTCTCGACACTTACAATGAGCAGTTCTTC
TRBV2	-	TRBJ1-6	-	CASSPGANNSPLHF	TGTGCCAGCAGCCCTGGGGCGAATAATTCACCCCTCCACTTT
TRBV5-6	-	TRBJ1-1	-	CASSLAKVGREAFF	TGTGCCAGCAGCTTGGCCAAGGTGGGAAGAGAAGCTTTCTTT
TRBV28	TRBD1	TRBJ2-7	-	CASSSLQGAGSRYEQYF	TGTGCCAGCAGTTCGCTACAGGGGGCTGGGTCCCGTTACGAGCAGTACTTC
TRBV4-3	-	TRBJ1-2	-	CASSQEQGEPYGYTF	TGCGCCAGCAGCCAAGAACAGGGAGAACCCTATGGCTACACCTTC
TRBV11-3	-	TRBJ1-1	-	CASSLQGMNTEAFF	TGTGCCAGCAGCTTGCAGGGGATGAACACTGAAGCTTTCTTT
TRBV2	-	TRBJ2-7	-	CASSQDRTPSEQYF	TGTGCCAGCAGCCAGGACAGAACGCCTTCCGAGCAGTACTTC
TRBV4-1	-	TRBJ1-5	-	CASSQVPFLDQPQHF	TGCGCCAGCAGCCAAGTGCCTTTCCTGGATCAGCCCCAGCATTTT
TRBV11-3	TRBD1	TRBJ1-2	-	CASSLLRGQGENSSLYGYTF	TGTGCCAGCAGCTTGTTGAGAGGGCAGGGGGAAAACTCGAGCCTTTATGGCTACACCTTC
TRBV19	TRBD1	TRBJ1-2	-	CASSIPSGQGTRGYTF	TGTGCCAGTAGTATACCCTCCGGACAGGGGACTAGAGGCTACACCTTC
TRBV11-2	TRBD1	TRBJ1-2	-	CASSLEGTVIYGYTF	TGTGCCAGCAGCTTAGAAGGGACAGTTATTTATGGCTACACCTTC
TRBV30	-	TRBJ2-1	-	CAWSVPGGPSYNEQFF	TGTGCCTGGAGTGTACCCGGAGGGCCCTCCTACAATGAGCAGTTCTTC
TRBV6-5	TRBD2	TRBJ2-3	-	CASSLIVAGGTDTQYF	TGTGCCAGCAGTTTGATAGTAGCGGGAGGCACAGATACGCAGTATTTT
TRBV5-6	-	TRBJ2-1	-	CASSPLAGPYNEQFF	TGTGCCAGCAGCCCTCTGGCGGGGCCCTACAATGAGCAGTTCTTC
TRBV27	-	TRBJ2-2	-	CASSLSGFTGELFF	TGTGCCAGCAGTTTATCGGGTTTCACCGGGGAGCTGTTTTTT
TRBV11-2	-	TRBJ2-1	-	CASSRDYNEQFF	TGTGCCAGCAGTCGGGACTACAATGAGCAGTTCTTC
TRBV6-5	-	TRBJ1-2	few	CASSALHRDIGYTF	TGTGCCAGCAGCGCCTTACATCGGGACATCGGCTACACCTTC
TRBV2	TRBD2	TRBJ2-4	-	CASSLIAGGPQNIQYF	TGTGCCAGCAGCTTAATAGCGGGAGGGCCCCAAAACATTCAGTACTTC